The 11 T cell receptor beta chains listed next were all sequenced from one sample in a study of glioma-infiltrating T cells after dendritic cell vaccination. Profiling relied on immunoSEQ multiplex PCR, and the TCRdb table lists in-frame clones only, not all of them. Of 90,000 to 110,000 clones detected, roughly 90% appear once; the ten largest clones hold roughly 2.5%. The time point: after dendritic cell vaccination, including at tumor progression/relapse. The sample was blood, taken after dendritic cell vaccination. Every receptor here comes from a human donor with glioblastoma.

Only one count was recorded for this clone. The chain recombines TRBV5-4 with TRBJ1-1; D is ambiguous. Germline V gene lookup returns CDR1 SGHNT and CDR2 YYREEE (reference sequence). With 4 bases removed from V and 5 bases from J, the gap between germline ends came to 9 bases. The CDR3 covers 12 residues. The CDR3 is CASSTMGTEAFF. The CDR3 DNA reads TGTGCCAGCAGCACTATGGGTACTGAAGCTTTCTTT.

Details on this clone: The same CDR3 is also encoded by other DNA sequences in this sample. The chain has TRBV30 and TRBJ1-6; D is possibly TRBD1 (5 bases). The CDR3 extends over 15 amino acids. The germline V and J ends were trimmed by 7 bases and 5 bases, with 18 bases remaining between them. CDR1 is GTSNPN and CDR2 is SVGIG in the germline V gene (reference sequence). CDR3: CALTHEQGNNSPLHF. The DNA of the CDR3 is TGTGCCTTGACCCATGAGCAGGGCAATAATTCACCCCTCCACTTT.

This sequence joins TRBV7-6 and TRBJ2-7, with 8 positions matching TRBD1. The CDR3 length is 15 residues. V lost 5 bases and J lost 0; bases outside the gene matches: 6. Looked up from germline, CDR1 is SGHVS and CDR2 is FNYEAQ. CDR3 DNA: TGTGCCAGCAGCGTTTCTACAGGGGGCTCCTACGAGCAGTACTTC. Translation: CASSVSTGGSYEQYF. Full variable domain (remainder filled in from reference TRBV7-6 and TRBJ2-7): GAGVSQSPRYKVTKRGQDVALRCDPISGHVSLYWYRQALGQGPEFLTYFNYEAQQDKSGLPNDRFSAERPEGSISTLTIQRTEQRDSAMYRCASSVSTGGSYEQYFGPGTRLTVT.

The chain carries TRBV10-1 and TRBJ2-3; D might be TRBD2 (6 bases). The CDR3 runs to 16 residues. V was pared by 0 bases and J by 5 bases, with 15 bases between. Germline V lookup: CDR1 WNHNN, CDR2 SYGVQD (reference sequence). The CDR3: CASSESGGKGEDTQYF. The DNA for the CDR3 is TGCGCCAGCAGTGAGTCAGGCGGGAAAGGTGAAGATACGCAGTATTTT.

The chain couples TRBV7-6 to TRBJ2-7; 11 bases are a match to TRBD2. The CDR3 consists of 14 residues. Germline V lookup: CDR1 SGHVS, CDR2 FNYEAQ. V lost 4 bases, J lost 4 bases, and 3 bases stayed unmatched. The CDR3 sequence is CASSSVAGGYEQYF. DNA of the CDR3: TGTGCCAGCAGCTCTGTAGCGGGAGGGTACGAGCAGTACTTC.

This sequence joins TRBV7-6 and TRBJ1-1, with 8 bases matching TRBD1. The CDR3 runs to 15 residues. V shed 1 base and J 4 bases; nucleotides not matched to a gene: 5. Per the germline V gene, CDR1 is SGHVS and CDR2 is FNYEAQ. CDR3 residues: CASSLGTGGATEAFF. In DNA, the CDR3 is TGTGCCAGCAGCTTAGGAACAGGGGGTGCCACTGAAGCTTTCTTT.

The chain employs TRBV6-5 and TRBJ1-1; TRBD1 aligns across 8 bases. J was trimmed by 4 bases and V by 5 bases; bases with no gene match: 9. This CDR3 is built from 15 residues. Germline CDR1 and CDR2: MNHEY and SVGAGI. The CDR3 region is CASSPLGQVGTEAFF. The CDR3 nucleotides are TGTGCCAGCAGTCCCCTGGGACAGGTAGGCACTGAAGCTTTCTTT.

This chain joins TRBV30 and TRBJ1-3; D is possibly TRBD1 (5 bases). CDR1 GTSNPN and CDR2 SVGIG come from the germline V gene (reference sequence). The CDR3 covers 12 residues. Trimming took 8 bases from V and 0 from J, leaving 8 bases between them. This chain's CDR3 is CARGDSGNTIYF. The CDR3 region has the DNA TGTGCCCGGGGGGACTCTGGAAACACCATATATTTT.

This clone appeared once. The V and J genes are TRBV9 and TRBJ1-4, with D possibly being TRBD1 (6 bases). Trimming pared 3 bases from V and 4 bases from J, leaving 13 bases between. CDR1 is SGDLS and CDR2 is YYNGEE in the germline V gene. The CDR3 contains 15 residues. The CDR3 here is CASSARQDLNEKLFF. The DNA for the CDR3 is TGTGCCAGCAGCGCACGACAGGACCTTAATGAAAAACTGTTTTTT.

The CDR3 sequence is CASSPQETTPEAFF. The CDR3 DNA reads as TGTGCCAGCTCACCACAAGAGACAACCCCTGAAGCTTTCTTT. The chain couples TRBV18 to TRBJ1-1; D call uncertain. V was trimmed by 1 base and J by 6 bases, leaving 12 bases between them. The germline gives CDR1 KGHSH, CDR2 LQKENI. There are 14 residues in the CDR3.

This clone has a single count. V and J are TRBV5-1 and TRBJ2-2; 11 bases line up with TRBD2. The CDR3 is made up of 17 amino acids. Germline V gene sequence: CDR1 SGHRS, CDR2 YFSETQ. The ends lost 1 base at V and 7 bases at J; junction bases unmatched: 9. In DNA, the CDR3 is TGCGCCAGCAGCTTGAGTAGCGGGGGGGCTCTCAGCGGGGAGCTGTTTTTT. It encodes CASSLSSGGALSGELFF.